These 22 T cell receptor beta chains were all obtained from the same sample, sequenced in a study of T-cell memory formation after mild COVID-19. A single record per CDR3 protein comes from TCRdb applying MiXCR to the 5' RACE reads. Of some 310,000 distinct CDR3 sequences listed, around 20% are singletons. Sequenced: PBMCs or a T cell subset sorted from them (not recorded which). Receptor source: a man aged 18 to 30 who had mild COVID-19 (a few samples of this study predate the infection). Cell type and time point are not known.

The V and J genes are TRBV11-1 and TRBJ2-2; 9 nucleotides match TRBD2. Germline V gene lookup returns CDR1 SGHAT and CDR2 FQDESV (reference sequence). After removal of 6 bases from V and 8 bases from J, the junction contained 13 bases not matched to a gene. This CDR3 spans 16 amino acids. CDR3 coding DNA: TGTGCCAGCAGGGCGAAAGCGGGGGGATTGTTTGGGGAGCTGTTTTTT. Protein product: CASRAKAGGLFGELFF.

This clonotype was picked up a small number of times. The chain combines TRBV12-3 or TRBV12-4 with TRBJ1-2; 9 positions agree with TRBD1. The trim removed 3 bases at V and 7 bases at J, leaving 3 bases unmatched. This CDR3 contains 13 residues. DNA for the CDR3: TGTGCCAGCAGTTTCACAGGGGGCTCTGGCTACACCTTC. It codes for CASSFTGGSGYTF.

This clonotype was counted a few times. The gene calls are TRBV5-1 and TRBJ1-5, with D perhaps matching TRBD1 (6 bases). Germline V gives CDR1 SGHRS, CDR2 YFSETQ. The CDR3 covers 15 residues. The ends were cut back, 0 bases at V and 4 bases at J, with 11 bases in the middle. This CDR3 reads CASSLEGGGNQPQHF. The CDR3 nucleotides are TGCGCCAGCAGCTTGGAAGGGGGTGGGAATCAGCCCCAGCATTTT.

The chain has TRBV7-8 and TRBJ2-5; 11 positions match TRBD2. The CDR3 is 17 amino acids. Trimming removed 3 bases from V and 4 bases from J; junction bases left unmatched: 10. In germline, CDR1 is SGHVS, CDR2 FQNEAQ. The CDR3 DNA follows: TGTGCCAGCAGCTTGGGTGGTGCTAGCGGGGGGTTAGAGACCCAGTACTTC. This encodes CASSLGGASGGLETQYF.

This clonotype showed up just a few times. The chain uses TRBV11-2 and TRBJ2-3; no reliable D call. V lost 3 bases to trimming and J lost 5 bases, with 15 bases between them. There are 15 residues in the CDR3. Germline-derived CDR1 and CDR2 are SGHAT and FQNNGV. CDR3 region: CASSFTAGLKDTQYF. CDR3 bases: TGTGCCAGCAGCTTTACGGCAGGCCTAAAAGATACGCAGTATTTT.

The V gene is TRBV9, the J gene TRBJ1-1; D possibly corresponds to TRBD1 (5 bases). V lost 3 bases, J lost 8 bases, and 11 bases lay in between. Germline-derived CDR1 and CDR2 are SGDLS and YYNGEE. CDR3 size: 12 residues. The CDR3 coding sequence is TGTGCCAGCAGCGGCCTGGGACGGGAAGCTTTCTTT. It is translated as CASSGLGREAFF.

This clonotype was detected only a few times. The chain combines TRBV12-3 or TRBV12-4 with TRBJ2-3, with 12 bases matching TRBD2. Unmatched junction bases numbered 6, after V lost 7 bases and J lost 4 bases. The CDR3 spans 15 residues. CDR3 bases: TGTGCCAGCACTCTGACTAGCGGGGGATCAGATACGCAGTATTTT. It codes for CASTLTSGGSDTQYF.

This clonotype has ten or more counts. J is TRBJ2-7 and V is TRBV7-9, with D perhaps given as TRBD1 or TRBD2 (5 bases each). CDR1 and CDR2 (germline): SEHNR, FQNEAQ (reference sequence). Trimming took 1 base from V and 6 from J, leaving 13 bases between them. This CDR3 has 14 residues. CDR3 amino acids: CASSLDVAGTEQYF. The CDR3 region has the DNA TGTGCCAGCAGCTTAGACGTGGCAGGGACCGAGCAGTACTTC.

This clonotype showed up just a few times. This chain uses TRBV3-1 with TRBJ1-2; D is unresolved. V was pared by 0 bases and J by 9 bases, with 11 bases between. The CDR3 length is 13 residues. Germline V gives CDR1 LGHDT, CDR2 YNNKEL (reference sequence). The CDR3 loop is CASSQELRRSYTF. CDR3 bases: TGTGCCAGCAGCCAAGAGCTTCGACGGAGCTACACCTTC.

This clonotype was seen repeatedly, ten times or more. This CDR3 is CASSRPIGGGSTGELFF. Written as DNA, the CDR3 is TGTGCCAGCAGCCGGCCGATCGGGGGGGGATCCACCGGGGAGCTGTTTTTT. The chain joins TRBV6-5 to TRBJ2-2, with 8 bases fitting TRBD2. This CDR3 contains 17 residues. J lost 4 bases, V lost 6 bases, and 13 bases had no gene match. Germline assignment: CDR1 MNHEY and CDR2 SVGAGI.

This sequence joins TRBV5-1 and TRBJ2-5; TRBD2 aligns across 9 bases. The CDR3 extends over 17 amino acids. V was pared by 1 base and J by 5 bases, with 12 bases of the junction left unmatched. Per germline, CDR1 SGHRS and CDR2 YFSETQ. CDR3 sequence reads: CASSLSPRLAGIETQYF. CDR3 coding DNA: TGCGCCAGCAGCTTGTCCCCCAGGCTAGCGGGGATTGAGACCCAGTACTTC. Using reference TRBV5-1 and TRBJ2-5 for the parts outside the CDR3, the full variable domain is KAGVTQTPRYLIKTRGQQVTLSCSPISGHRSVSWYQQTPGQGLQFLFEYFSETQRNKGNFPGRFSGRQFSNSRSEMNVSTLELGDSALYLCASSLSPRLAGIETQYFGPGTRLLVL.

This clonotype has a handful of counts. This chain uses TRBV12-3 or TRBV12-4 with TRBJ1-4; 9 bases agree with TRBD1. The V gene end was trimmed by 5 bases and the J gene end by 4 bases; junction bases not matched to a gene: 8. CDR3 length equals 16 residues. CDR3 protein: CASSTGGFRSNEKLFF. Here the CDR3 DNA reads TGTGCCAGCAGTACAGGGGGCTTTCGGAGTAATGAAAAACTGTTTTTT.

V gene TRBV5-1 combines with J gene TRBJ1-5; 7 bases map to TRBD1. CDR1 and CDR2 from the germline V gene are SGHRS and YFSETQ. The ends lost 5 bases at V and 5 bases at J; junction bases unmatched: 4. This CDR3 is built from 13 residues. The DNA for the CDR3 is TGCGCCAGCAGGACAGGGCAGGATCAGCCCCAGCATTTT. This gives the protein CASRTGQDQPQHF. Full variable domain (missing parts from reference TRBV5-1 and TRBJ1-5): KAGVTQTPRYLIKTRGQQVTLSCSPISGHRSVSWYQQTPGQGLQFLFEYFSETQRNKGNFPGRFSGRQFSNSRSEMNVSTLELGDSALYLCASRTGQDQPQHFGDGTRLSIL.

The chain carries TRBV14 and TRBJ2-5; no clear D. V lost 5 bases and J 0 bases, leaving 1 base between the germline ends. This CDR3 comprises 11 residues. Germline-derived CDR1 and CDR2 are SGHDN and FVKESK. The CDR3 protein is CASSNQETQYF. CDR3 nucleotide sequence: TGTGCCAGCAGCAACCAAGAGACCCAGTACTTC.

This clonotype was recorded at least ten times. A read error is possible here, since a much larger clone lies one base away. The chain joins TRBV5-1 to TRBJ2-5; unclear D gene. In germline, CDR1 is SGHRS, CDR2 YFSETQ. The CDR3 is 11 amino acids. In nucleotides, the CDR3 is TGTGCCAGCAGCATCCAAGAGACCCAGTACTTC. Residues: CASSIQETQYF.

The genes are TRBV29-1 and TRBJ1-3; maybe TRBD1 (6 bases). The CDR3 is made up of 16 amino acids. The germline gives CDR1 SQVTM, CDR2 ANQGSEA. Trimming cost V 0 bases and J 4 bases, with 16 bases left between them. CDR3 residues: CSVEEYARGTGNTIYF. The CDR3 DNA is TGCAGCGTTGAAGAATACGCCAGGGGAACCGGAAACACCATATATTTT. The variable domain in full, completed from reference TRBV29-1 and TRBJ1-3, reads SAVISQKPSRDICQRGTSLTIQCQVDSQVTMMFWYRQQPGQSLTLIATANQGSEATYESGFVIDKFPISRPNLTFSTLTVSNMSPEDSSIYLCSVEEYARGTGNTIYFGEGSWLTVV.

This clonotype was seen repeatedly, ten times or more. This chain's CDR3 is CASRRDSNTGELFF. The CDR3 DNA reads as TGTGCCAGCAGACGGGACAGTAACACCGGGGAGCTGTTTTTT. The chain has TRBV7-2 and TRBJ2-2; 7 bases line up with TRBD1. Germline V lookup: CDR1 SGHTA, CDR2 FQGNSA. The CDR3 extends over 14 amino acids. With 6 bases clipped from V and 2 bases from J, the junction kept 3 bases outside the gene matches.

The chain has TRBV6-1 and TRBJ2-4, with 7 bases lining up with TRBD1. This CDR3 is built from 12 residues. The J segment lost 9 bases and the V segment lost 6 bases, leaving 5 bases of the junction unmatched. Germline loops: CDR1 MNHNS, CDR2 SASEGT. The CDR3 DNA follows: TGTGCCAGCAGACTGACAGGGACCATTCAGTACTTC. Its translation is CASRLTGTIQYF.

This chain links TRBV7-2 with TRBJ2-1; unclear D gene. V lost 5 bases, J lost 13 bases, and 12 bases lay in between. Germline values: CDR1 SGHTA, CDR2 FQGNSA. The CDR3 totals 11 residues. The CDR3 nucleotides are TGTGCCAGCAGCGCCGCGATGCACCAGTTCTTC. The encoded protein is CASSAAMHQFF. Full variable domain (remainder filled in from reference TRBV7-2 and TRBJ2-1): GAGVSQSPSNKVTEKGKDVELRCDPISGHTALYWYRQSLGQGLEFLIYFQGNSAPDKSGLPSDRFSAERTGGSVSTLTIQRTQQEDSAVYLCASSAAMHQFFGPGTRLTVL.

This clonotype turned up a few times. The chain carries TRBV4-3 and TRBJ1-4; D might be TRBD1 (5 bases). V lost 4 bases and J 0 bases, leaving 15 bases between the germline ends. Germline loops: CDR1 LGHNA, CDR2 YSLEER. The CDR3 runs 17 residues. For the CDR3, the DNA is TGCGCCAGCAGCCGGGGGGGAAGCGGAACAACTAATGAAAAACTGTTTTTT. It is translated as CASSRGGSGTTNEKLFF.

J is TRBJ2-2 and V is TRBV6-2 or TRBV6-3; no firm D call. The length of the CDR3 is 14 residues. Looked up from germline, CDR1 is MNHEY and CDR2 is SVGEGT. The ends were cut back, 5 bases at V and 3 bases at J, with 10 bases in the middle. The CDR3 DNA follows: TGTGCCAGCAGTCCAGCCGCGTACACCGGGGAGCTGTTTTTT. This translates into CASSPAAYTGELFF.

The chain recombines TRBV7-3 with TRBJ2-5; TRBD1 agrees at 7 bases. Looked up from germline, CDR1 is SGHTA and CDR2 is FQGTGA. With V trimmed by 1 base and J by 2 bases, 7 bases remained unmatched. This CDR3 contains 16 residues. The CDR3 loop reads CASSLIGGEGQETQYF. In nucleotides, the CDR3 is TGTGCCAGCAGCTTAATAGGGGGCGAAGGTCAAGAGACCCAGTACTTC.